This record concerns one TCR beta chain sequence. Its antigen is as yet unknown. The authors built TCR beta libraries using iRepertoire HTBI primers and Arm-PCR of CDR3 regions. TCRdb ran MiXCR on the multiplex PCR reads and lists one entry per CDR3 protein. The sample consists of around 460,000 distinct CDR3 sequences, less than 25% of them appearing once. The sample's time point: persistent/refractory GD, antithyroid drugs over 5 years with positive TRAb. Researchers made the TCR library from RNA that was extracted from PBMCs. Around 8.2 milliliters of peripheral blood were drawn into EDTA tubes. This sample was taken from a study of regulatory T cells in long-lasting Graves disease. General study points: Persistent disease favored TRBV28, TRBJ1-2 and TRBJ2-5. Study of thyroid tissue was not done, with only peripheral blood studied. Patients with persistent disease shared 2,741 public clonotypes, outpacing the 966 shared by new patients.

Trimming took 7 bases from V and 4 from J; bases not matched to a gene: 10. The CDR3 is 13 amino acids. Germline lookup yields CDR1 SQVTM and CDR2 ANQGSEA. The input for sequencing was peripheral blood mononuclear cells (PBMCs), taken when the disease was refractory, from a patient treated with antithyroid drugs. The TCR was taken from a female donor with Graves disease. The chain uses TRBV29-1 and TRBJ2-7; 7 bases match TRBD2. The DNA for the CDR3 is TGCAGCGGGCTCCTAAGGGAGGGATACGAGCAGTACTTC. As protein: CSGLLREGYEQYF.